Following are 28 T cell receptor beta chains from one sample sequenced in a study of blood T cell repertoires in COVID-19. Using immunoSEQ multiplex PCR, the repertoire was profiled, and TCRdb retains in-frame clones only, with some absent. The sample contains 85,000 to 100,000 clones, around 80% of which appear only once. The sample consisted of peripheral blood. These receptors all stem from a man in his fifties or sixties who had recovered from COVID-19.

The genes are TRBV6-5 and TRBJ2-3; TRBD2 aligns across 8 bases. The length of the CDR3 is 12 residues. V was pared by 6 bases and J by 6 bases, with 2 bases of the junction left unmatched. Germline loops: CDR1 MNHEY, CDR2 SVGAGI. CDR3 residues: CASSGRGDTQYF. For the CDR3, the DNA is TGTGCCAGCAGCGGGAGGGGGGATACGCAGTATTTT.

The CDR3 sequence is CASSLGHTTGARGYTF. The CDR3 region has the DNA TGTGCCAGCAGCTTAGGTCACACGACGGGAGCAAGAGGCTACACCTTC. The chain uses TRBV7-9 and TRBJ1-2; D call uncertain. V gave up 1 base and J gave up 8 bases, with 20 bases separating them. Germline values: CDR1 SEHNR, CDR2 FQNEAQ (reference sequence). The CDR3 contains 16 residues.

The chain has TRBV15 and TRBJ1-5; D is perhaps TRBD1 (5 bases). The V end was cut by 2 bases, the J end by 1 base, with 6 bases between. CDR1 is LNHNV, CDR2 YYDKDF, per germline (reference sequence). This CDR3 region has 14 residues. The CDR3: CATSRQGSNQPQHF. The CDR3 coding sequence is TGTGCCACCAGCAGACAGGGCAGCAATCAGCCCCAGCATTTT.

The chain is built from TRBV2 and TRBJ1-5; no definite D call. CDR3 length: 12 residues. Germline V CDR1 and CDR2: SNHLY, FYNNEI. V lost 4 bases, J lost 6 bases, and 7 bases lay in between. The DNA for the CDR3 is TGTGCCAGCAGTGGGGGAGGTCAGCCCCAGCATTTT. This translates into CASSGGGQPQHF.

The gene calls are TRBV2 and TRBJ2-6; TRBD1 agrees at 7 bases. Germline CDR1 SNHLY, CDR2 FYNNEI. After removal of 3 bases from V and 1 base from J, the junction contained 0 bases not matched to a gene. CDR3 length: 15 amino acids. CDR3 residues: CASSEDRSGANVLTF. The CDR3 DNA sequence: TGTGCCAGCAGTGAGGACAGGTCTGGGGCCAACGTCCTGACTTTC.

The CDR3 loop reads CASSVGQRETQYF. CDR3 DNA sequence: TGTGCCAGCAGCGTAGGCCAGCGCGAGACCCAGTACTTC. The V and J genes are TRBV9 and TRBJ2-5; D unclear. Germline CDR1 SGDLS, CDR2 YYNGEE. CDR3 length: 13 amino acids. V was shortened by 0 bases and J by 5 bases, with 8 bases between the two germline ends.

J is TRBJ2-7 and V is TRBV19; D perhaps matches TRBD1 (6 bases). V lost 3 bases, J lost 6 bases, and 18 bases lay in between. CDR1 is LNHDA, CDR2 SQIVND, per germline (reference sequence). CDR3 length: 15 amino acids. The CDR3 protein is CASSIRDIRASEQYF. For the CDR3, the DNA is TGTGCCAGTAGTATCCGGGACATTCGGGCCTCCGAGCAGTACTTC.

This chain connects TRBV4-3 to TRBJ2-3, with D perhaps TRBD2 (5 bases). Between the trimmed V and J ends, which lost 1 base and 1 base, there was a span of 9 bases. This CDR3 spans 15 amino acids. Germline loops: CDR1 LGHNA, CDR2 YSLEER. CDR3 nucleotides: TGCGCCAGCAGCCAAGCCAGTAGCGGCACAGATACGCAGTATTTT. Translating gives CASSQASSGTDTQYF.

CDR3 sequence: CASSDSWNTEAFF. The CDR3 bases are TGTGCCAGCAGTGACAGTTGGAACACTGAAGCTTTCTTT. The chain is built from TRBV25-1 and TRBJ1-1, with D uncertain. V lost 3 bases and J lost 1, with 6 bases in between. The CDR3 contains 13 residues. The V gene's germline CDR1 is MGHDK and CDR2 SYGVNS.

CDR3 nucleotides: TGTGCCAGCAGCGTAGGGGGAGTAAACACCGGGGAGCTGTTTTTT. This translates into CASSVGGVNTGELFF. The genes are TRBV9 and TRBJ2-2; D is possibly TRBD2 (5 bases). This CDR3 is built from 15 residues. Germline-derived CDR1 and CDR2 are SGDLS and YYNGEE. Trimming took off 0 bases at V and 2 bases at J, with 8 bases between the two ends.

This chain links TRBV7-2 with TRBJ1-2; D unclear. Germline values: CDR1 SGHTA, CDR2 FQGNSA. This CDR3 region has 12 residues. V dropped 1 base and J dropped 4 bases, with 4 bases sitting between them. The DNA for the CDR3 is TGTGCCAGCAGCTTAGATAGCTATGGCTACACCTTC. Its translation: CASSLDSYGYTF.

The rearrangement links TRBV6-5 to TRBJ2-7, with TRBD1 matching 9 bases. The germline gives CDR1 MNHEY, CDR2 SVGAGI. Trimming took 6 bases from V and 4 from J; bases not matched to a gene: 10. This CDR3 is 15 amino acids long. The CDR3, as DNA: TGTGCCAGCAGCCGTTATCCGGGACAGGGTTACGAGCAGTACTTC. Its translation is CASSRYPGQGYEQYF.

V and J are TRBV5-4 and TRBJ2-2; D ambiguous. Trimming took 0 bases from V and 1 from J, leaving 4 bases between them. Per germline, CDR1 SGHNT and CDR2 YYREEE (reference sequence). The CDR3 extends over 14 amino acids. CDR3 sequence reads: CASSLAVNTGELFF. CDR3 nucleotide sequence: TGTGCCAGCAGCTTGGCGGTGAACACCGGGGAGCTGTTTTTT.

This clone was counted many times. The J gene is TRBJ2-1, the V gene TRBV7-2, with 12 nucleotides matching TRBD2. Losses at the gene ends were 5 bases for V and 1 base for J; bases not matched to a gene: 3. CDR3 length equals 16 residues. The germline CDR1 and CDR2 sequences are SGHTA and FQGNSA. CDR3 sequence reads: CASSPTSGRSYNEQFF. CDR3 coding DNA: TGTGCCAGCAGCCCTACTAGCGGGAGGTCCTACAATGAGCAGTTCTTC.

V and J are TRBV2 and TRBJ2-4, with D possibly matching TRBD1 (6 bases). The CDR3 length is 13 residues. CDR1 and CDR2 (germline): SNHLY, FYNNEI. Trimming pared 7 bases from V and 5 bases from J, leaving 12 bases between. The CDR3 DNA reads TGTGCCAGCAATACAGGGATCCAAAACATTCAGTACTTC. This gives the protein CASNTGIQNIQYF.

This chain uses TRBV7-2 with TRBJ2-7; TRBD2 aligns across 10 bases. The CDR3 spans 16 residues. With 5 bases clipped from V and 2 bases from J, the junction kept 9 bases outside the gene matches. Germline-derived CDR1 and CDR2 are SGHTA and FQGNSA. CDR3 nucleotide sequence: TGTGCCAGCAGCACGACCGGGACTAGCGTAACCTACGAGCAGTACTTC. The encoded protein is CASSTTGTSVTYEQYF.

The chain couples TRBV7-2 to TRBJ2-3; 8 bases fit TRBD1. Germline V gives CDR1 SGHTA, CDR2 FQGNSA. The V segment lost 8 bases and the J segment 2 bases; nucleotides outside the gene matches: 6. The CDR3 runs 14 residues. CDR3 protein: CASQGALYTDTQYF. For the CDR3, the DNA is TGTGCCAGCCAGGGGGCCCTTTACACAGATACGCAGTATTTT.

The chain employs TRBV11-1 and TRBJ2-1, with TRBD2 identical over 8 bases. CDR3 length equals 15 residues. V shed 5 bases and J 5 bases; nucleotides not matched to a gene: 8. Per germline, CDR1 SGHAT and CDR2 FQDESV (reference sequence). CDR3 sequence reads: CASSPGSGSDNEQFF. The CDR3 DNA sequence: TGTGCCAGCAGCCCCGGGAGCGGGAGTGACAATGAGCAGTTCTTC.

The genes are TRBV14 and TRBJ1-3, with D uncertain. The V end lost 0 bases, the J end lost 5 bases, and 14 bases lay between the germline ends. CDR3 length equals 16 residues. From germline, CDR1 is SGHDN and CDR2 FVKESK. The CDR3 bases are TGTGCCAGCAGCCAAGATCTTGGAGGGCCAAGAAACACCATATATTTT. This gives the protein CASSQDLGGPRNTIYF.

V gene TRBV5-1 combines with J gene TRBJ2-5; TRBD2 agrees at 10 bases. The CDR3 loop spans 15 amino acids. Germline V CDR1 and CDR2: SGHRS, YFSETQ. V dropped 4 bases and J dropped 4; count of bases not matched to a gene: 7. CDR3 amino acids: CASSRAGGPVETQYF. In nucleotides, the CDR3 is TGCGCCAGCAGCAGAGCGGGGGGGCCGGTAGAGACCCAGTACTTC.

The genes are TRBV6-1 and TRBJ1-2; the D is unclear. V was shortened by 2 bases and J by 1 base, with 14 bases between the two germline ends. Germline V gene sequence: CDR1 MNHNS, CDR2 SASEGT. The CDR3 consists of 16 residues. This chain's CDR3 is CASSETRAGSNYGYTF. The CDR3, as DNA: TGTGCCAGCAGTGAAACCCGGGCCGGGAGTAACTATGGCTACACCTTC.

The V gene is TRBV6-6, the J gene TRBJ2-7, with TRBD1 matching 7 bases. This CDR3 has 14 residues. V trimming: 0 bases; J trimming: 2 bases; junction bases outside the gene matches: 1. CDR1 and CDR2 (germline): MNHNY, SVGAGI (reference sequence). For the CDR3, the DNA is TGTGCCAGCAGTTACTCTCAGGGGGCCTACGAGCAGTACTTC. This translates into CASSYSQGAYEQYF.

This chain's CDR3 is CARTHGTPGHLPTDTQYF. CDR3 coding DNA: TGTGCCAGGACCCATGGCACACCGGGACATCTCCCTACAGATACGCAGTATTTT. This sequence joins TRBV27 and TRBJ2-3, with a possible D match to TRBD1 (6 bases). Trimming shortened V by 9 bases and J by 3 bases, and 28 bases separated the two germline ends. The CDR3 sequence is 18 residues long. The germline V gene has CDR1 MNHEY and CDR2 SMNVEV (reference sequence).

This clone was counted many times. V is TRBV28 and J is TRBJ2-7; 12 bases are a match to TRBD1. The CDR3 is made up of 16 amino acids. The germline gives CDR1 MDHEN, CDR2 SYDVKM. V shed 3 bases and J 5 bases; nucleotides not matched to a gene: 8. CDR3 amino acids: CASSFPSGTGGNEQYF. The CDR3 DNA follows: TGTGCCAGCAGTTTTCCCTCCGGGACAGGGGGCAACGAGCAGTACTTC. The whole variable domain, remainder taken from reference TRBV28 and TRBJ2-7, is DVKVTQSSRYLVKRTGEKVFLECVQDMDHENMFWYRQDPGLGLRLIYFSYDVKMKEKGDIPEGYSVSREKKERFSLILESASTNQTSMYLCASSFPSGTGGNEQYFGPGTRLTVT.

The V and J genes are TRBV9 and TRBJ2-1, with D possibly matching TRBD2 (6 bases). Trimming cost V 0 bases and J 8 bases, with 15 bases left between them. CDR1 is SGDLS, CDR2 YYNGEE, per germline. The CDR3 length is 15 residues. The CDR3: CASSVEPAGRDEQFF. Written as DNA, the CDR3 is TGTGCCAGCAGCGTAGAGCCAGCGGGTAGGGATGAGCAGTTCTTC.

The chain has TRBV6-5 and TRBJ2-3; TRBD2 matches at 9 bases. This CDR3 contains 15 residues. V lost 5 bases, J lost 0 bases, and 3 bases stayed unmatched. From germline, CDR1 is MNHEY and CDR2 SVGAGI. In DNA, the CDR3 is TGTGCCAGCAGTCTAACTAGCGGGAGCACAGATACGCAGTATTTT. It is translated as CASSLTSGSTDTQYF.

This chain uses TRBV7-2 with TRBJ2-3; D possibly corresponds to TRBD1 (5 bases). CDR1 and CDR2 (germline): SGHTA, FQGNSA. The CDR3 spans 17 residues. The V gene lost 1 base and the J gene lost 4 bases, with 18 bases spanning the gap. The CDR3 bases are TGTGCCAGCAGCTTAGGTGGGCAGGGCATGAAGGCAGATACGCAGTATTTT. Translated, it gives CASSLGGQGMKADTQYF.

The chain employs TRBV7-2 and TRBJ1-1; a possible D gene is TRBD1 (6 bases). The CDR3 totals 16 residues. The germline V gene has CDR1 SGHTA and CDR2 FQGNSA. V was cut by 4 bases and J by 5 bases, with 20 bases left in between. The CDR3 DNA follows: TGTGCCAGCAGCTCCCTTCGACCGCAGGGGATAACTGAAGCTTTCTTT. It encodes CASSSLRPQGITEAFF.